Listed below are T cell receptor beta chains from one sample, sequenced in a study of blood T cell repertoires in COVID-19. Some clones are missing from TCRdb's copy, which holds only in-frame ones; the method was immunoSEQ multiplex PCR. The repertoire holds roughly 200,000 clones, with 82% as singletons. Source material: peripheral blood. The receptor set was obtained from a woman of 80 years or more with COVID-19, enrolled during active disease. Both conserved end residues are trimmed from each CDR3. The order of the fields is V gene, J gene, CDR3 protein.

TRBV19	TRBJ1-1	ASSPPDRGLTEAF
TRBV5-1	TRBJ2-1	ASSLTSLNEQF
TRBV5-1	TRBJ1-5	ASSLASGDQPQH
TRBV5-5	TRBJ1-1	ASIRTLGGTEAF
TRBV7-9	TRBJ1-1	ASSPRGVYGTEAF
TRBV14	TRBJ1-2	ASSSDWRGYT
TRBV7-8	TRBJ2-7	ASSRGGGHSYEQY
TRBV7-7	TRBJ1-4	AIDKGEKLF
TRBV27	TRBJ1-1	ASSFRRGSTEAF
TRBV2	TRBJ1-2	ASSEGGRNYGYT
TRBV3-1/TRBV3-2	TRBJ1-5	ASSRGDSNQPQH
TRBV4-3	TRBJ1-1	ASSQDLDREAF
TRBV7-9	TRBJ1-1	ASSLTGTGGSRMNTEAF
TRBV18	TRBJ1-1	ASSPQGGTEAF
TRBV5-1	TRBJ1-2	ASSLNGRDGYT
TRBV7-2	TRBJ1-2	ASSPKGGVANYGYT
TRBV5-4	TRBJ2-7	ASSLGLAGEQY
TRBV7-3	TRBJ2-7	ASSPGLAPYEQY
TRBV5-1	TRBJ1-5	ASSPTSGGNQPQH